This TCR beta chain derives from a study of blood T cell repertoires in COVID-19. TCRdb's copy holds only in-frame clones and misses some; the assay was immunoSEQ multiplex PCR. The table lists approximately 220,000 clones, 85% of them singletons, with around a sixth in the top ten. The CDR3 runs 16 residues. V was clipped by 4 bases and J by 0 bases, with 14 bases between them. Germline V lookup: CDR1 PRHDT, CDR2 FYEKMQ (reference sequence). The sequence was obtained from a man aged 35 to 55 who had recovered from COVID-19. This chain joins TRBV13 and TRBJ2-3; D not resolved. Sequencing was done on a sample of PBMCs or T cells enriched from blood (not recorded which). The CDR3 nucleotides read TGTGCCAGCAGCTCGAGGAAAACAACTAGCACAGATACGCAGTATTTT. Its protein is CASSSRKTTSTDTQYF.